This T cell receptor beta chain was sequenced in a study of blood T cell repertoires in COVID-19. Germline CDR1 is WNHNN and CDR2 is SYGVQD (reference sequence). There are 17 residues in the CDR3. V lost 5 bases and J 0 bases, leaving 17 bases between the germline ends. Produced via immunoSEQ multiplex PCR; TCRdb's table is partial and in-frame only. Among 150,000 or so clones listed, approximately 88% were seen once. Sequences were obtained from PBMCs or T cells enriched from blood (not recorded which). The chain links TRBV10-1 to TRBJ2-1; TRBD2 is a possible D gene (6 bases). The TCR originated in a woman aged 50 to 60 who had recovered from COVID-19. As DNA, the CDR3 is TGCGCCAGCAGTAGGGTGCGGCGGGAAAGCTCCTACAATGAGCAGTTCTTC. The encoded protein is CASSRVRRESSYNEQFF.